These T cell receptor beta chains were read from a single sample in a study of beta chain features in type 1 diabetes. TCRdb's table, derived via immunoSEQ multiplex PCR, lists solely in-frame clones and lacks some. The data contain 120,000 to 150,000 clones, under 60% of them singletons. The sequencing sample was made of Tregs from blood. These receptors originate from a man aged 18-30 years in good health. CDR3s include the opening cysteine and the closing phenylalanine or tryptophan. The D gene is left open where the match is weak. A clone size is listed for some rows: how often the clone was seen (once, few, many), or a class if it is expanded.

CDR3aa: CASSPAGTSFGSTDTQYF; CDR3nt: TGTGCCAGCAGCCCCGCCGGGACTAGTTTCGGTAGCACAGATACGCAGTATTTT; v_gene: TRBV11-2; abundance: .; j_gene: TRBJ2-3; d_gene: TRBD2
CDR3aa: CASSNTNSGTSRGEQFF; CDR3nt: TGTGCCAGCAGCAACACAAATTCCGGGACTAGCCGGGGTGAGCAGTTCTTC; v_gene: TRBV7-9; abundance: .; j_gene: TRBJ2-1; d_gene: TRBD2
CDR3aa: CASSEQGPYQPQHF; CDR3nt: TGTGCCAGCAGTGAACAGGGGCCCTATCAGCCCCAGCATTTT; v_gene: TRBV2; abundance: .; j_gene: TRBJ1-5; d_gene: .
CDR3aa: CASSDSGYGYTF; CDR3nt: TGTGCCAGTTCGGACAGTGGCTATGGCTACACCTTC; v_gene: TRBV19; abundance: .; j_gene: TRBJ1-2; d_gene: .
CDR3aa: CASREGFGTDTQYF; CDR3nt: TGTGCCAGCAGGGAGGGATTCGGCACAGATACGCAGTATTTT; v_gene: TRBV6-1; abundance: .; j_gene: TRBJ2-3; d_gene: .
CDR3aa: CASSLSQGVGYTF; CDR3nt: TGTGCCAGCAGTTTATCCCAGGGGGTTGGCTACACCTTC; v_gene: TRBV28; abundance: .; j_gene: TRBJ1-2; d_gene: TRBD1
CDR3aa: CASRLTGGYEQYF; CDR3nt: TGTGCCAGCAGGCTGACAGGGGGGTACGAGCAGTACTTC; v_gene: TRBV27; abundance: .; j_gene: TRBJ2-7; d_gene: TRBD1
CDR3aa: CASSLDRSYGYTF; CDR3nt: TGTGCCAGTAGTCTTGACAGGTCCTATGGCTACACCTTC; v_gene: TRBV19; abundance: .; j_gene: TRBJ1-2; d_gene: .
CDR3aa: CASSPGQGREKLFF; CDR3nt: TGTGCCAGCTCACCAGGACAGGGACGAGAAAAACTGTTTTTT; v_gene: TRBV18; abundance: .; j_gene: TRBJ1-4; d_gene: TRBD1
CDR3aa: CASSIGQGVMFLYEQYF; CDR3nt: TGTGCCAGCAGCATCGGACAGGGGGTAATGTTTCTCTACGAGCAGTACTTC; v_gene: TRBV5-6; abundance: .; j_gene: TRBJ2-7; d_gene: TRBD1
CDR3aa: CASRTGEEGGYTF; CDR3nt: TGTGCCAGCAGAACAGGGGAAGAAGGAGGCTACACCTTC; v_gene: TRBV7-2; abundance: .; j_gene: TRBJ1-2; d_gene: TRBD1
CDR3aa: CASSLGGGFGHEQFF; CDR3nt: TGTGCCAGCAGCCTCGGAGGGGGCTTCGGCCATGAGCAGTTCTTC; v_gene: TRBV5-5; abundance: .; j_gene: TRBJ2-1; d_gene: .
CDR3aa: CASSLAGTGKIYEQYF; CDR3nt: TGTGCCAGCAGTCTCGCCGGGACAGGGAAAATCTACGAGCAGTACTTC; v_gene: TRBV28; abundance: few; j_gene: TRBJ2-7; d_gene: TRBD1
CDR3aa: CASSQTERDREQYF; CDR3nt: TGTGCCAGCAGCCAAACGGAGAGGGATCGCGAGCAGTACTTC; v_gene: TRBV4-2; abundance: few; j_gene: TRBJ2-7; d_gene: .
CDR3aa: CATSRDGGYGYTF; CDR3nt: TGTGCCACCAGCAGAGACGGAGGCTATGGCTACACCTTC; v_gene: TRBV15; abundance: .; j_gene: TRBJ1-2; d_gene: .
CDR3aa: CSVDRGLAGELFF; CDR3nt: TGCAGCGTTGATAGAGGCTTGGCCGGGGAGCTGTTTTTT; v_gene: TRBV29-1; abundance: few; j_gene: TRBJ2-2; d_gene: .
CDR3aa: CASSPGTGGSGTEAFF; CDR3nt: TGCGCCAGCAGCCCCGGGACAGGGGGCTCGGGCACTGAAGCTTTCTTT; v_gene: TRBV5-1; abundance: few; j_gene: TRBJ1-1; d_gene: TRBD1